This TCR beta chain appears in the sequencing data of a study of regulatory T cells in long-lasting Graves disease. This clonotype was seen a handful of times. Construction of TCR beta libraries relied on iRepertoire HTBI primers and on Arm-PCR targeting CDR3 regions. Each CDR3 protein is one row after TCRdb ran MiXCR on the multiplex PCR reads. Among some 320,000 distinct CDR3 sequences listed, more than 15% were seen once. Time point given: newly diagnosed GD, antithyroid drugs for less than 3 months. Following extraction of RNA from PBMCs, that RNA was used to make the TCR library. This CDR3 has 14 amino acids. V was cut by 3 bases and J by 11 bases, with 19 bases left in between.

V usage is TRBV12-3 or TRBV12-4 and J usage is TRBJ1-1, with a weak D call TRBD1 (6 bases). The material was peripheral blood mononuclear cells (PBMCs), obtained at new diagnosis, from a patient treated with antithyroid drugs. This TCR came from a female donor with Graves disease. In nucleotides, the CDR3 is TGTGCCAGCAGTTTGGCTGGACAGAGTGGCGGTGCTTTCTTT. Encoded protein: CASSLAGQSGGAFF.